This T cell receptor beta chain was retrieved from a study of T-cell memory formation after mild COVID-19. For the study at large: Clustering of TCRs was largely donor specific.

This clonotype was seen at least ten times. Its antigen remains unknown. Using constant-segment primers, 5'RACE produced TCR alpha and TCR beta cDNA libraries carrying sample barcodes and UMIs. TCRdb redid the calling of the 5' RACE reads with MiXCR, one entry per CDR3 protein. Of some 210,000 distinct CDR3 sequences in the sample, approximately 16% were seen once. This CDR3 has 16 amino acids. With 0 bases removed from V and 0 bases from J, the gap between germline ends came to 10 bases. The V gene's germline CDR1 is SGDLS and CDR2 YYNGEE. Findings and limits, study-wide: Clones that got smaller from day 15 to 85 had even CD4/CD8, while clones growing later tipped toward CD4+.

This sequence was found in an adult woman who had mild COVID-19 (a few samples of this study predate the infection). Cell type and time point are not known. The sequencing sample was made of PBMCs or a T cell subset sorted from them (not recorded which). This chain connects TRBV9 to TRBJ1-3; D uncertain. The CDR3 region is CASSVGGGSSGNTIYF. For the CDR3, the DNA is TGTGCCAGCAGCGTAGGAGGCGGGAGCTCTGGAAACACCATATATTTT.